The 21 T cell receptor beta chains below all came from one sample that was sequenced in a study of identical twins. TCRdb reanalysed the 5' RACE reads using MiXCR and keeps one entry per CDR3 protein. The table shows under 900,000 distinct CDR3 sequences, with roughly 12% occurring only once. This same sample was also part of a study on yellow fever vaccine responses in identical twins.

The specimen was PBMCs. The receptors shown here come from a woman under 30 in good health.

This clonotype has only a few counts. This chain links TRBV20-1 with TRBJ2-7, with 9 positions matching TRBD2. V trimming: 5 bases; J trimming: 5 bases; junction bases outside the gene matches: 1. Per germline, CDR1 DFQATT and CDR2 SNEGSKA (reference sequence). CDR3 size: 11 residues. For the CDR3, the DNA is TGCAGTGCTGGGACTAGCAACGAGCAGTACTTC. It codes for CSAGTSNEQYF.

This clonotype showed up just a few times. This chain uses TRBV2 with TRBJ2-1; 13 positions agree with TRBD2. This CDR3 has 18 residues. With 0 bases clipped from V and 7 bases from J, the junction kept 9 bases outside the gene matches. The germline V gene has CDR1 SNHLY and CDR2 FYNNEI. The CDR3 DNA sequence: TGTGCCAGCAGTGAAGCGCTCTTACGGACTAGCGGGAGAAATGAGCAGTTCTTC. Amino acid sequence: CASSEALLRTSGRNEQFF.

This clonotype appeared a few times. This chain links TRBV29-1 with TRBJ2-1; D is unclear. CDR1 is SQVTM and CDR2 is ANQGSEA in the germline V gene. The CDR3 extends over 14 amino acids. Trimming pared 3 bases from V and 1 base from J, leaving 10 bases between. CDR3 sequence: CSVDRLPSYNEQFF. The CDR3 bases are TGCAGCGTTGACCGGCTTCCTTCCTACAATGAGCAGTTCTTC.

The chain recombines TRBV11-2 with TRBJ2-1; 7 bases align to TRBD2. Germline V CDR1 and CDR2: SGHAT, FQNNGV. With 3 bases clipped from V and 8 bases from J, the junction kept 7 bases outside the gene matches. The CDR3 extends over 14 amino acids. The DNA of the CDR3 is TGTGCCAGCAGCTTTAGTGGGGGGGGTGATGAGCAGTTCTTC. Encoded protein: CASSFSGGGDEQFF.

This clonotype showed up many times. The V and J genes are TRBV12-3 or TRBV12-4 and TRBJ2-1; 7 nucleotides match TRBD2. The V gene end was trimmed by 3 bases and the J gene end by 9 bases; junction bases not matched to a gene: 5. The CDR3 loop spans 13 amino acids. CDR3 protein: CASSFYSGGEQFF. In DNA, the CDR3 is TGTGCCAGCAGTTTTTATTCGGGGGGTGAGCAGTTCTTC.

The chain joins TRBV28 to TRBJ1-5; D not certain. Germline lookup yields CDR1 MDHEN and CDR2 SYDVKM. Trimming stripped 7 bases from V and 4 bases from J, with 17 bases between. The CDR3 is made up of 15 amino acids. CDR3 bases: TGTGCCAGCACGAGCCCCATCGGCGGGAATCAGCCCCAGCATTTT. Translated: CASTSPIGGNQPQHF. The full variable domain, rest sourced from reference TRBV28 and TRBJ1-5, is DVKVTQSSRYLVKRTGEKVFLECVQDMDHENMFWYRQDPGLGLRLIYFSYDVKMKEKGDIPEGYSVSREKKERFSLILESASTNQTSMYLCASTSPIGGNQPQHFGDGTRLSIL.

As to this clonotype: A read error may produce the germline difference seen at one junction end. The chain couples TRBV5-1 to TRBJ2-2; the D is unclear. The CDR3 loop spans 14 amino acids. CDR1 SGHRS and CDR2 YFSETQ come from the germline V gene. The DNA of the CDR3 is TGTGCCAGCAGCTTGTTGAGTTCCGCCGGGGAGCTGTTTTTT. It codes for CASSLLSSAGELFF.

The chain recombines TRBV14 with TRBJ1-6; possible D gene TRBD1, 6 bases. CDR1 is SGHDN, CDR2 FVKESK, per germline. The V end was cut by 1 base, the J end by 0 bases, with 7 bases between. This CDR3 region has 16 residues. CDR3 in amino acids: CASSQGTDSYNSPLHF. The CDR3 DNA reads TGTGCCAGCAGCCAAGGGACAGACTCCTATAATTCACCCCTCCACTTT. The variable domain in full, with the rest retrieved from reference TRBV14 and TRBJ1-6, is EAGVTQFPSHSVIEKGQTVTLRCDPISGHDNLYWYRRVMGKEIKFLLHFVKESKQDESGMPNNRFLAERTGGTYSTLKVQPAELEDSGVYFCASSQGTDSYNSPLHFGNGTRLTVT.

The chain has TRBV4-1 and TRBJ2-7; D call uncertain. Trimming removed 1 base from V and 1 base from J, with 11 bases in between. The CDR3 is 15 amino acids. CDR1 and CDR2 from the germline V gene are MGHRA and YSYEKL. The CDR3 nucleotides read TGCGCCAGCAGCCAAGTATACTCAACTTCCTACGAGCAGTACGTC. Translating gives CASSQVYSTSYEQYV.

V is TRBV20-1 and J is TRBJ2-1; 11 bases line up with TRBD2. The CDR3 consists of 15 residues. In germline, CDR1 is DFQATT, CDR2 SNEGSKA (reference sequence). The junction had 11 bases not matched to a gene; V was cut back by 5 bases and J by 8 bases. CDR3 sequence reads: CSAVSLAGGKYEQFF. CDR3 in DNA: TGCAGTGCTGTCTCTTTAGCGGGGGGGAAATATGAGCAGTTCTTC.

The chain uses TRBV11-1 and TRBJ2-5; no clear D. V was pared by 0 bases and J by 2 bases, with 10 bases between. This CDR3 contains 15 residues. Germline-derived CDR1 and CDR2 are SGHAT and FQDESV (reference sequence). In DNA, the CDR3 is TGTGCCAGCAGCTTAGCGACCAGCCCTCAAGAGACCCAGTACTTC. Translating gives CASSLATSPQETQYF. Combining the CDR3 with reference TRBV11-1 and TRBJ2-5 gives the whole variable domain EAEVAQSPRYKITEKSQAVAFWCDPISGHATLYWYRQILGQGPELLVQFQDESVVDDSQLPKDRFSAERLKGVDSTLKIQPAELGDSAMYLCASSLATSPQETQYFGPGTRLLVL.

The CDR3 sequence: CASSLGPTAISYEQYF. The CDR3 DNA reads TGTGCCAGCAGTTTAGGCCCTACAGCCATCTCCTACGAGCAGTACTTC. This rearrangement joins TRBV27 to TRBJ2-7; D gene uncertain. The ends were cut back, 2 bases at V and 0 bases at J, with 14 bases in the middle. CDR3 size: 16 residues. Per germline, CDR1 MNHEY and CDR2 SMNVEV (reference sequence).

This clonotype was seen a handful of times. The V gene is TRBV20-1, the J gene TRBJ2-7; D not certain. Germline CDR1 reads DFQATT; CDR2 reads SNEGSKA (reference sequence). The CDR3 sequence is 15 residues long. Trimming cost V 0 bases and J 0 bases, with 12 bases left between them. CDR3 in DNA: TGCAGTGCTAGAGATTTTTTTGGCAGCTCCTACGAGCAGTACTTC. Translated, it gives CSARDFFGSSYEQYF.

Details on this clonotype: No conserved phenylalanine or tryptophan is present at the end of the CDR3, so a read error is the likely explanation. The chain is built from TRBV6-1 and TRBJ2-5; 9 bases agree with TRBD1. Germline V gene data show CDR1 as MNHNS and CDR2 as SASEGT. V was clipped by 2 bases and J by 6 bases; unmatched bases: 7. This CDR3 spans 15 amino acids. For the CDR3, the DNA is TGTGCCAGCAGTGAACAATTGACAGGGGGGAAGACCCAGTACTTA. Protein product: CASSEQLTGGKTQYL.

V gene TRBV20-1 combines with J gene TRBJ2-3; 9 nucleotides align to TRBD2. The trim removed 0 bases at V and 5 bases at J, leaving 18 bases unmatched. Germline CDR1 and CDR2: DFQATT and SNEGSKA (reference sequence). The CDR3 runs 19 residues. The CDR3 DNA is TGCAGTGCTAGAGACCGGCTCGCGGGGGGGCAAATACACCTAGATACGCAGTATTTT. This codes for CSARDRLAGGQIHLDTQYF.

Concerning this clonotype: This may stem from a read error, because a much larger clone lies one nucleotide away. The rearrangement uses TRBV28 and TRBJ2-1; D gene unclear. The CDR3 sequence is 17 residues long. Germline loops: CDR1 MDHEN, CDR2 SYDVKM. Trimming stripped 4 bases from V and 5 bases from J, with 21 bases between. The DNA for the CDR3 is TGTGCCAGCAGTTCTCCCAAACCGACGGACGGACACAATGAGCAGTTCTTC. Residues: CASSSPKPTDGHNEQFF. Supplemented by reference TRBV28 and TRBJ2-1, the full variable domain reads DVKVTQSSRYLVKRTGEKVFLECVQDMDHENMFWYRQDPGLGLRLIYFSYDVKMKEKGDIPEGYSVSREKKERFSLILESASTNQTSMYLCASSSPKPTDGHNEQFFGPGTRLTVL.

This chain joins TRBV11-2 and TRBJ2-1, with 9 bases that match TRBD1. With V trimmed by 5 bases and J by 6 bases, 26 bases remained unmatched. Looked up from germline, CDR1 is SGHAT and CDR2 is FQNNGV. The CDR3 length is 21 residues. The CDR3 DNA is TGTGCCAGCAGCCCATCCACCGGGACAGGGAGGTTATTAAGAATACGCAATGAGCAGTTCTTC. Amino acid sequence: CASSPSTGTGRLLRIRNEQFF.

The V call is TRBV20-1, the J call TRBJ2-7; D remains unclear. Trimming shortened V by 6 bases and J by 3 bases, and 15 bases separated the two germline ends. Germline-derived CDR1 and CDR2 are DFQATT and SNEGSKA (reference sequence). The CDR3 length is 13 residues. CDR3 sequence reads: CSARPGQVYEQYV. CDR3 sequence (DNA): TGCAGTGCCCGACCCGGGCAGGTCTACGAGCAGTACGTC.

This clonotype has a handful of counts. The V gene is TRBV12-3 or TRBV12-4, the J gene TRBJ1-5, with a tentative D call TRBD1 (5 bases). This CDR3 spans 16 amino acids. V was cut by 3 bases and J by 4 bases, with 16 bases left in between. CDR3 sequence: CASSFGGTLRNQPQHF. The CDR3 DNA reads as TGTGCCAGCAGTTTCGGGGGGACCCTTAGGAATCAGCCCCAGCATTTT.

The rearrangement joins TRBV28 to TRBJ2-7, with 7 bases that match TRBD2. The junction had 4 bases not matched to a gene; V was cut back by 2 bases and J by 0 bases. Germline CDR1 is MDHEN and CDR2 is SYDVKM. CDR3 length equals 15 residues. The CDR3 region has the DNA TGTGCCAGCAGTTTAATAGCGGGTTCCTCCTACGAGCAGTACTTC. It translates to CASSLIAGSSYEQYF.

The chain recombines TRBV5-1 with TRBJ2-7; perhaps TRBD1 as D (6 bases). The CDR3 sequence is 14 residues long. V lost 2 bases and J lost 2, with 11 bases in between. Germline V CDR1 and CDR2: SGHRS, YFSETQ. CDR3 DNA: TGCGCCAGCAGCTTACACAGGGACGCCTACGAGCAGTACTTC. Its translation is CASSLHRDAYEQYF.